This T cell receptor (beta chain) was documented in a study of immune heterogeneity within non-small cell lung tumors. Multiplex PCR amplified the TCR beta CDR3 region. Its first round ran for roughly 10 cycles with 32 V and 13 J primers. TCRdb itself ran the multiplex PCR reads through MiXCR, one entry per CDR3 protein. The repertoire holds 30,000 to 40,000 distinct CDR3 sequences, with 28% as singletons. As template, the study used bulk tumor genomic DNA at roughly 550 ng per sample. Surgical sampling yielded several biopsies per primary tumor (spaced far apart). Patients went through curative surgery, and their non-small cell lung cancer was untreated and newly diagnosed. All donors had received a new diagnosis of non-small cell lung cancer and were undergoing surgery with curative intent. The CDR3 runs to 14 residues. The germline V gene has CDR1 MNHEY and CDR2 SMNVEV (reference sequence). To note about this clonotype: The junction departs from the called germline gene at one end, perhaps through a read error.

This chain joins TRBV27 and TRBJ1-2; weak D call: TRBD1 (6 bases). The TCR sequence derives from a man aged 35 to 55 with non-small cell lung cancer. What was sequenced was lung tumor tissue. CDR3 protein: CVSKGLLGQIVYTF. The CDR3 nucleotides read TGTGTCAGCAAGGGTCTTCTCGGACAGATTGTCTACACCTTC.